A single sample is the source of the 6 T cell receptor beta chains below, sequenced in a study of beta chain features in type 1 diabetes. Study-wide findings and caveats: For Type 1 diabetes patients, all four CD4+ subsets carried TCRB CDR3s that were moderately but significantly shorter.

Of the isolated RNA, all was reverse transcribed, and so the sequenced material was expressed TCRB transcripts. Only in-frame clones appear in the TCRdb table, and some are missing; sequencing was by immunoSEQ multiplex PCR. The data hold more than 300,000 clones, with around 12% observed a single time. Their target antigens are unknown. The sequenced sample was naive CD4+ T cells from blood. Receptors originate from a woman under 30 with type 1 diabetes.

This chain uses TRBV25-1 with TRBJ2-5, with D possibly matching TRBD1 (5 bases). The CDR3 is 14 residues long. CDR1 and CDR2 (germline): MGHDK, SYGVNS. The germline V and J ends were trimmed by 4 bases and 5 bases, with 14 bases remaining between them. As DNA, the CDR3 is TGTGCCAGCAGTGTTAGGGCAGGGTGGGAGACCCAGTACTTC. This gives the protein CASSVRAGWETQYF.

This clone turned up a few times. The genes are TRBV9 and TRBJ1-2; maybe TRBD1 (5 bases). There are 15 residues in the CDR3. V was trimmed by 1 base and J by 4 bases, leaving 14 bases between them. Germline CDR1 is SGDLS and CDR2 is YYNGEE. The CDR3 coding sequence is TGTGCCAGCAGCGTACAGGGCGACGGTCGCTATGGCTACACCTTC. This sequence encodes CASSVQGDGRYGYTF. The entire variable domain, with the rest obtained from reference TRBV9 and TRBJ1-2, is as follows: DSGVTQTPKHLITATGQRVTLRCSPRSGDLSVYWYQQSLDQGLQFLIQYYNGEERAKGNILERFSAQQFPDLHSELNLSSLELGDSALYFCASSVQGDGRYGYTFGSGTRLTVV.

The chain links TRBV4-3 to TRBJ2-7; 10 bases are shared with TRBD1. CDR1 and CDR2 (germline): LGHNA, YSLEER. The CDR3 runs to 15 residues. V shed 1 base, J shed 2 bases, and the junction held 2 bases outside the gene matches. For the CDR3, the DNA is TGCGCCAGCAGCCAAGGGACAGGGGGGACCTACGAGCAGTACTTC. It encodes CASSQGTGGTYEQYF.

This clone has just a few counts. The CDR3 nucleotides read TGTGCCATCAGTGAGAATCCTAGCATAAACTACGAGCAGTACTTC. Protein sequence: CAISENPSINYEQYF. The chain is built from TRBV10-3 and TRBJ2-7; tentative D call: TRBD2 (5 bases). This CDR3 is built from 15 residues. Deletions cut 2 bases from V and 3 bases from J, with 14 bases between. CDR1 ENHRY and CDR2 SYGVKD come from the germline V gene.

This clone was seen more than once but under ten times. The chain links TRBV7-9 to TRBJ2-3; 9 bases match TRBD1. Germline V lookup: CDR1 SEHNR, CDR2 FQNEAQ (reference sequence). Unmatched junction bases numbered 3, after V lost 3 bases and J lost 2 bases. This CDR3 is built from 15 residues. CDR3 protein: CASSFGTGPTDTQYF. In DNA form, the CDR3 reads TGTGCCAGCAGCTTCGGGACAGGGCCCACAGATACGCAGTATTTT.

CDR3 region: CASSTRGGAESAQFF. CDR3 sequence (DNA): TGTGCCAGCAGCACACGCGGGGGGGCCGAATCGGCGCAGTTCTTC. The rearrangement joins TRBV9 to TRBJ2-1; 9 bases agree with TRBD2. V shed 4 bases, J shed 12 bases, and the junction held 14 bases outside the gene matches. This CDR3 spans 15 amino acids. Germline V gives CDR1 SGDLS, CDR2 YYNGEE.